These T cell receptor beta chains were read from a single sample in a study of CD8+ T cells in alopecia areata. Only in-frame clones appear in the TCRdb table, and some are missing; sequencing was by immunoSEQ multiplex PCR. This sample has under 250,000 clones, with roughly 56% found just once. Material: CD4+ T cells sorted from blood, obtained at week 4, from a patient treated with tofacitinib. The receptors derive from a human donor with alopecia areata. The CDR3 runs from the conserved cysteine through the conserved F or W. Fields, in order: D gene, clone size, V gene, J gene, CDR3 protein, CDR3 DNA. D genes are given only for firm matches. Clone size is not always given. Where it is, it says once, few, many or a class for expanded clones.

D gene: .
clone size: .
V gene: TRBV6-4
J gene: TRBJ2-3
CDR3 protein: CASSPRGGTTDTQYF
CDR3 DNA: TGTGCCAGCAGTCCCCGAGGGGGGACCACAGATACGCAGTATTTT

D gene: .
clone size: .
V gene: TRBV30
J gene: TRBJ2-7
CDR3 protein: CAWNTGLSGSYEQYF
CDR3 DNA: TGTGCCTGGAACACGGGCCTTTCAGGCTCCTACGAGCAGTACTTC

D gene: .
clone size: .
V gene: TRBV5-1
J gene: TRBJ1-2
CDR3 protein: CASSLEGTHGYTF
CDR3 DNA: TGCGCCAGCAGCTTGGAGGGTACTCATGGCTACACCTTC

D gene: .
clone size: .
V gene: TRBV6-5
J gene: TRBJ2-7
CDR3 protein: CASSLGYEQYF
CDR3 DNA: TGTGCCAGCAGTTTAGGATACGAGCAGTACTTC

D gene: TRBD1
clone size: .
V gene: TRBV2
J gene: TRBJ1-5
CDR3 protein: CASSSGDRANQPQHF
CDR3 DNA: TGTGCCAGCAGCTCGGGGGACAGAGCGAATCAGCCCCAGCATTTT

D gene: TRBD2
clone size: .
V gene: TRBV2
J gene: TRBJ2-3
CDR3 protein: CASSGGLAIADTQYF
CDR3 DNA: TGTGCCAGCAGTGGGGGACTAGCAATAGCAGATACGCAGTATTTT

D gene: .
clone size: .
V gene: TRBV7-9
J gene: TRBJ2-3
CDR3 protein: CASSFGQAASDTQYF
CDR3 DNA: TGTGCCAGCAGCTTCGGACAAGCGGCCTCTGATACGCAGTATTTT

D gene: .
clone size: few
V gene: TRBV10-1
J gene: TRBJ2-7
CDR3 protein: CASSSDSYEQYF
CDR3 DNA: TGCGCCAGCAGCTCGGACAGCTACGAGCAGTACTTC

D gene: TRBD2
clone size: .
V gene: TRBV2
J gene: TRBJ2-3
CDR3 protein: CASKSSLAGLDTQYF
CDR3 DNA: TGTGCCAGCAAATCCTCTTTAGCGGGGCTAGATACGCAGTATTTT

D gene: TRBD1
clone size: .
V gene: TRBV5-1
J gene: TRBJ1-1
CDR3 protein: CASSLTGTGNTEAFF
CDR3 DNA: TGCGCCAGCAGCTTGACCGGGACAGGGAACACTGAAGCTTTCTTT

D gene: TRBD2
clone size: few
V gene: TRBV29-1
J gene: TRBJ2-3
CDR3 protein: CSVTSGGFTDTQYF
CDR3 DNA: TGCAGCGTGACTAGCGGGGGATTCACAGATACGCAGTATTTT

D gene: .
clone size: many
V gene: TRBV11-2
J gene: TRBJ1-5
CDR3 protein: CASSSQSNQPQHF
CDR3 DNA: TGTGCCAGCAGCTCCCAGTCGAATCAGCCCCAGCATTTT

D gene: .
clone size: .
V gene: TRBV30
J gene: TRBJ1-1
CDR3 protein: CAWSDGQFLNTEAFF
CDR3 DNA: TGTGCCTGGAGTGACGGACAGTTTTTGAACACTGAAGCTTTCTTT

D gene: .
clone size: few
V gene: TRBV18
J gene: TRBJ1-1
CDR3 protein: CASSGQGNTEAFF
CDR3 DNA: TGTGCCAGCTCAGGTCAGGGGAACACTGAAGCTTTCTTT

D gene: .
clone size: .
V gene: TRBV6-5
J gene: TRBJ2-7
CDR3 protein: CASSYTQTSVEQYF
CDR3 DNA: TGTGCCAGCAGTTACACTCAAACTTCGGTCGAGCAGTACTTC

D gene: .
clone size: few
V gene: TRBV7-2
J gene: TRBJ1-5
CDR3 protein: CASSVYAGDYQPQHF
CDR3 DNA: TGTGCCAGCAGCGTATACGCAGGGGATTATCAGCCCCAGCATTTT

D gene: .
clone size: .
V gene: TRBV11-2
J gene: TRBJ2-1
CDR3 protein: CASSHDRLVSSYNEQFF
CDR3 DNA: TGTGCCAGCAGCCACGATCGACTAGTTAGCTCCTACAATGAGCAGTTCTTC

D gene: .
clone size: few
V gene: TRBV5-4
J gene: TRBJ1-2
CDR3 protein: CASSLNGNYGYTF
CDR3 DNA: TGTGCCAGCAGCTTGAATGGGAACTATGGCTACACCTTC

D gene: .
clone size: .
V gene: TRBV18
J gene: TRBJ2-5
CDR3 protein: CASSTGGSGQETQYF
CDR3 DNA: TGTGCCAGCTCAACCGGAGGGAGTGGACAAGAGACCCAGTACTTC

D gene: .
clone size: few
V gene: TRBV2
J gene: TRBJ1-4
CDR3 protein: CASSDPATGNEKLFF
CDR3 DNA: TGTGCCAGCAGTGACCCGGCAACGGGGAATGAAAAACTGTTTTTT

D gene: .
clone size: .
V gene: TRBV5-1
J gene: TRBJ1-1
CDR3 protein: CASSLDTTDTEAFF
CDR3 DNA: TGCGCCAGCAGCTTGGACACGACAGACACTGAAGCTTTCTTT

D gene: TRBD1
clone size: .
V gene: TRBV30
J gene: TRBJ1-6
CDR3 protein: CACRQGTNSPLHF
CDR3 DNA: TGTGCCTGCCGACAGGGGACAAATTCACCCCTCCACTTT

D gene: .
clone size: few
V gene: TRBV29-1
J gene: TRBJ2-7
CDR3 protein: CSVAPDLGREQYF
CDR3 DNA: TGCAGCGTTGCGCCGGACCTTGGCCGCGAGCAGTACTTC

D gene: .
clone size: few
V gene: TRBV4-3
J gene: TRBJ2-7
CDR3 protein: CASSQEEISYEQYF
CDR3 DNA: TGCGCCAGCAGCCAAGAGGAGATCAGCTACGAGCAGTACTTC

D gene: .
clone size: .
V gene: TRBV30
J gene: TRBJ1-1
CDR3 protein: CAWTPTENTEAFF
CDR3 DNA: TGTGCCTGGACCCCGACAGAGAACACTGAAGCTTTCTTT

D gene: TRBD1
clone size: .
V gene: TRBV29-1
J gene: TRBJ2-1
CDR3 protein: CSVGTGTASYNEQFF
CDR3 DNA: TGCAGCGTTGGGACCGGGACAGCCTCCTACAATGAGCAGTTCTTC

D gene: .
clone size: .
V gene: TRBV14
J gene: TRBJ2-3
CDR3 protein: CASSQELGSTDTQYF
CDR3 DNA: TGTGCCAGCAGCCAAGAGTTAGGATCCACAGATACGCAGTATTTT

D gene: TRBD1
clone size: .
V gene: TRBV14
J gene: TRBJ2-1
CDR3 protein: CASSHHRGQDGEQFF
CDR3 DNA: TGTGCCAGCAGCCACCACAGGGGGCAGGACGGTGAGCAGTTCTTC

D gene: .
clone size: .
V gene: TRBV2
J gene: TRBJ1-2
CDR3 protein: CASSSRTDLANYGYTF
CDR3 DNA: TGTGCCAGCAGTTCCCGGACAGATTTAGCTAACTATGGCTACACCTTC

D gene: .
clone size: few
V gene: TRBV28
J gene: TRBJ1-6
CDR3 protein: CASSGPGYSPLHF
CDR3 DNA: TGTGCCAGCAGTGGGCCGGGGTACTCACCCCTCCACTTT

D gene: .
clone size: .
V gene: TRBV7-9
J gene: TRBJ1-3
CDR3 protein: CASSFGESGNTIYF
CDR3 DNA: TGTGCCAGCAGCTTTGGGGAATCGGGAAACACCATATATTTT

D gene: .
clone size: .
V gene: TRBV6-6
J gene: TRBJ2-7
CDR3 protein: CASSGRVYEQYF
CDR3 DNA: TGTGCCAGCAGTGGCAGGGTCTACGAGCAGTACTTC

D gene: .
clone size: .
V gene: TRBV7-9
J gene: TRBJ1-2
CDR3 protein: CASSGKGVHGYTF
CDR3 DNA: TGTGCCAGCAGCGGAAAGGGGGTGCATGGCTACACCTTC

D gene: .
clone size: few
V gene: TRBV29-1
J gene: TRBJ2-3
CDR3 protein: CSVVAGTDTQYF
CDR3 DNA: TGCAGCGTTGTGGCAGGCACAGATACGCAGTATTTT

D gene: TRBD1
clone size: few
V gene: TRBV7-9
J gene: TRBJ2-2
CDR3 protein: CASSLTRTGVAGELFF
CDR3 DNA: TGTGCCAGCAGCCTAACGCGAACAGGGGTTGCCGGGGAGCTGTTTTTT

D gene: .
clone size: .
V gene: TRBV5-1
J gene: TRBJ1-5
CDR3 protein: CASSLDGSREQPQHF
CDR3 DNA: TGCGCCAGCAGCTTGGATGGGTCGCGGGAACAGCCCCAGCATTTT

D gene: .
clone size: many
V gene: TRBV19
J gene: TRBJ1-5
CDR3 protein: CASRQGHSNQPQHF
CDR3 DNA: TGTGCCAGTCGGCAGGGTCATAGCAATCAGCCCCAGCATTTT

D gene: .
clone size: .
V gene: TRBV25-1
J gene: TRBJ1-4
CDR3 protein: CASRGEMNEKLFF
CDR3 DNA: TGTGCCAGTCGGGGGGAAATGAATGAAAAACTGTTTTTT

D gene: .
clone size: few
V gene: TRBV6-6
J gene: TRBJ2-3
CDR3 protein: CASSYSNRADTQYF
CDR3 DNA: TGTGCCAGCAGTTACTCGAACCGGGCAGATACGCAGTATTTT

D gene: .
clone size: .
V gene: TRBV5-1
J gene: TRBJ2-5
CDR3 protein: CASSRDLGPQETQYF
CDR3 DNA: TGCGCCAGCAGTAGGGACCTAGGTCCTCAAGAGACCCAGTACTTC

D gene: .
clone size: .
V gene: TRBV7-9
J gene: TRBJ2-1
CDR3 protein: CASSLKGGEQFF
CDR3 DNA: TGTGCCAGCAGCCTTAAGGGGGGTGAGCAGTTCTTC

D gene: TRBD1
clone size: .
V gene: TRBV4-2
J gene: TRBJ1-5
CDR3 protein: CASSQGGTGDQPQHF
CDR3 DNA: TGTGCCAGCAGCCAAGGTGGGACAGGGGATCAGCCCCAGCATTTT

D gene: .
clone size: .
V gene: TRBV2
J gene: TRBJ1-5
CDR3 protein: CASSGTEVTPQHF
CDR3 DNA: TGTGCCAGCAGTGGGACGGAGGTAACGCCCCAGCATTTT

D gene: .
clone size: .
V gene: TRBV29-1
J gene: TRBJ1-1
CDR3 protein: CSVERGGNTEAFF
CDR3 DNA: TGCAGCGTTGAACGGGGAGGGAACACTGAAGCTTTCTTT

D gene: TRBD1
clone size: .
V gene: TRBV5-6
J gene: TRBJ1-2
CDR3 protein: CASRPTGRDYGYTF
CDR3 DNA: TGTGCCAGCAGACCGACAGGGAGGGACTATGGCTACACCTTC

D gene: .
clone size: few
V gene: TRBV14
J gene: TRBJ1-2
CDR3 protein: CASSPNAGPYGYTF
CDR3 DNA: TGTGCCAGCAGCCCGAATGCGGGACCGTATGGCTACACCTTC

D gene: .
clone size: .
V gene: TRBV25-1
J gene: TRBJ1-4
CDR3 protein: CASSGITVKLFF
CDR3 DNA: TGTGCCAGCAGTGGAATTACTGTTAAACTGTTTTTT

D gene: .
clone size: once
V gene: TRBV29-1
J gene: TRBJ1-1
CDR3 protein: CSVDGGRRTEAFF
CDR3 DNA: TGCAGCGTTGATGGGGGGCGACGCACTGAAGCTTTCTTT

D gene: .
clone size: .
V gene: TRBV5-1
J gene: TRBJ1-1
CDR3 protein: CASSLGEVWTEAFF
CDR3 DNA: TGCGCCAGCAGCTTGGGTGAAGTATGGACTGAAGCTTTCTTT

D gene: .
clone size: .
V gene: TRBV7-9
J gene: TRBJ2-3
CDR3 protein: CASSSVTDTQYF
CDR3 DNA: TGTGCCAGCAGCTCGGTCACAGATACGCAGTATTTT

D gene: .
clone size: .
V gene: TRBV7-2
J gene: TRBJ2-4
CDR3 protein: CASTRTLTGPAKNIQYF
CDR3 DNA: TGTGCCAGCACCAGAACCCTTACAGGACCAGCCAAAAACATTCAGTACTTC

D gene: TRBD1
clone size: few
V gene: TRBV4-3
J gene: TRBJ1-1
CDR3 protein: CASSPGGTGRETFF
CDR3 DNA: TGCGCCAGCAGCCCAGGGGGAACAGGACGAGAAACTTTCTTT

D gene: TRBD2
clone size: .
V gene: TRBV9
J gene: TRBJ2-7
CDR3 protein: CASSVGEGSSYEQYF
CDR3 DNA: TGTGCCAGCAGCGTAGGGGAGGGCAGCTCCTACGAGCAGTACTTC

D gene: TRBD1
clone size: .
V gene: TRBV23-1
J gene: TRBJ1-1
CDR3 protein: CASSQLTGRNTEAFF
CDR3 DNA: TGCGCCAGCAGTCAGCTGACAGGGCGGAACACTGAAGCTTTCTTT

D gene: .
clone size: .
V gene: TRBV5-6
J gene: TRBJ2-2
CDR3 protein: CASSFKGSTGELFF
CDR3 DNA: TGTGCCAGCAGCTTCAAGGGAAGCACCGGGGAGCTGTTTTTT

D gene: .
clone size: few
V gene: TRBV4-1
J gene: TRBJ2-7
CDR3 protein: CASSQEGGEQYF
CDR3 DNA: TGCGCCAGCAGCCAAGAAGGGGGCGAGCAGTACTTC

D gene: .
clone size: many
V gene: TRBV5-1
J gene: TRBJ1-1
CDR3 protein: CASSLYRGGTEAFF
CDR3 DNA: TGCGCCAGCAGCTTGTACCGGGGCGGCACTGAAGCTTTCTTT